The next 16 T cell receptor beta chains were all read from a single sample in a study of T cell responses to AZD1222 COVID-19 vaccine. Profiling relied on immunoSEQ multiplex PCR, and the TCRdb table lists in-frame clones only, not all of them. The profile shows 160,000 or so clones, around 94% of them singletons. The sample consisted of peripheral blood, taken 28 days after the second AZD1222 dose. Receptor source: an adult who received the AZD1222 COVID-19 vaccine.

This chain uses TRBV19 with TRBJ2-5; D not resolved. The germline V and J ends were trimmed by 0 bases and 5 bases, with 16 bases remaining between them. The CDR3 extends over 16 amino acids. In germline, CDR1 is LNHDA, CDR2 SQIVND (reference sequence). CDR3 nucleotide sequence: TGTGCCAGTAGTATAGACGGCCTTACCTTCGGCGAGACCCAGTACTTC. Translated, it gives CASSIDGLTFGETQYF.

The chain employs TRBV30 and TRBJ2-3; TRBD2 agrees at 9 bases. The CDR3 totals 15 residues. V shed 2 bases and J 2 bases; nucleotides not matched to a gene: 5. The V gene's germline CDR1 is GTSNPN and CDR2 SVGIG (reference sequence). CDR3 in amino acids: CAWSLGLAYTDTQYF. CDR3 DNA: TGTGCCTGGAGTCTAGGACTAGCGTACACAGATACGCAGTATTTT. The full variable domain, in which reference TRBV30 and TRBJ2-3 provide the parts outside the CDR3, is SQTIHQWPATLVQPVGSPLSLECTVEGTSNPNLYWYRQAAGRGLQLLFYSVGIGQISSEVPQNLSASRPQDRQFILSSKKLLLSDSGFYLCAWSLGLAYTDTQYFGPGTRLTVL.

The genes are TRBV28 and TRBJ2-7; 9 bases agree with TRBD1. The germline CDR1 and CDR2 sequences are MDHEN and SYDVKM. This CDR3 has 15 amino acids. Trimming removed 4 bases from V and 2 bases from J; junction bases left unmatched: 6. The DNA of the CDR3 is TGTGCCAGCAGTTCACCGGGACAGGGCCCCTACGAGCAGTACTTC. Translation gives CASSSPGQGPYEQYF. Supplemented by reference TRBV28 and TRBJ2-7, the full variable domain reads DVKVTQSSRYLVKRTGEKVFLECVQDMDHENMFWYRQDPGLGLRLIYFSYDVKMKEKGDIPEGYSVSREKKERFSLILESASTNQTSMYLCASSSPGQGPYEQYFGPGTRLTVT.

The chain employs TRBV6-6 and TRBJ2-1; 16 bases agree with TRBD2. V shed 6 bases and J 12 bases; nucleotides not matched to a gene: 8. The CDR3 consists of 15 residues. Germline V gives CDR1 MNHNY, CDR2 SVGAGI (reference sequence). The CDR3 here is CASSPGLAGGVAQFF. The CDR3 DNA sequence: TGTGCCAGCAGCCCGGGACTAGCGGGGGGGGTTGCGCAGTTCTTC.

V and J are TRBV11-2 and TRBJ2-3; the D is unclear. Germline values: CDR1 SGHAT, CDR2 FQNNGV. The CDR3 sequence is 14 residues long. Trimming pared 5 bases from V and 0 bases from J, leaving 9 bases between. CDR3 sequence: CASSMTLSTDTQYF. The DNA of the CDR3 is TGTGCCAGCAGCATGACCCTTAGCACAGATACGCAGTATTTT.

The DNA for the CDR3 is TGTGCCAGTAAGGGCCGGGCAAACTACGAGCAGTACTTC. Its translation is CASKGRANYEQYF. The chain uses TRBV19 and TRBJ2-7; no reliable D call. Germline V gene sequence: CDR1 LNHDA, CDR2 SQIVND (reference sequence). V shed 7 bases and J shed 3 bases, with 13 bases lying between them. The CDR3 spans 13 residues.

This clone is a singleton in its sample. The chain carries TRBV18 and TRBJ2-5; 9 bases align to TRBD1. The V gene's germline CDR1 is KGHSH and CDR2 LQKENI. The length of the CDR3 is 18 residues. With V trimmed by 1 base and J by 1 base, 10 bases remained unmatched. In nucleotides, the CDR3 is TGTGCCAGCTCACCACTAGGGCTGGACAGGGGCACCCAAGAGACCCAGTACTTC. It specifies CASSPLGLDRGTQETQYF.

This clone was seen a few times. The chain couples TRBV4-3 to TRBJ1-6, with 9 bases identical to TRBD1. Looked up from germline, CDR1 is LGHNA and CDR2 is YSLEER. V trimming: 5 bases; J trimming: 7 bases; junction bases outside the gene matches: 6. This CDR3 is 15 amino acids long. The CDR3 DNA sequence: TGCGCCAGCAGCAAATGGGGACAGGGAAATTCACCCCTCCACTTT. Residues: CASSKWGQGNSPLHF.

This clone was detected once. The chain uses TRBV9 and TRBJ1-2; D is undetermined. This CDR3 is built from 13 residues. V lost 9 bases and J 4 bases, leaving 16 bases between the germline ends. Looked up from germline, CDR1 is SGDLS and CDR2 is YYNGEE. CDR3 bases: TGTGCCACCAACCGCGGGCCCGGCTATGGCTACACCTTC. Its protein is CATNRGPGYGYTF.

The chain joins TRBV6-5 to TRBJ2-1, with 7 bases lining up with TRBD2. This CDR3 spans 15 amino acids. The ends lost 5 bases at V and 9 bases at J; junction bases unmatched: 13. The V gene's germline CDR1 is MNHEY and CDR2 SVGAGI. CDR3 residues: CASSPSARKRGEQFF. The CDR3, as DNA: TGTGCCAGCAGTCCCTCGGCCAGGAAGCGGGGTGAGCAGTTCTTC.

The chain combines TRBV18 with TRBJ1-2, with D possibly TRBD1 on 5 matching bases. Germline V gene data show CDR1 as KGHSH and CDR2 as LQKENI. The CDR3 contains 15 residues. Trimming took 4 bases from V and 7 from J, leaving 19 bases between them. Here the CDR3 reads CASSRDSRGEGGYTF. DNA of the CDR3: TGTGCCAGCTCACGAGATTCGAGGGGAGAAGGTGGCTACACCTTC.

This clone has only one observation. The rearrangement uses TRBV7-9 and TRBJ2-5; D is perhaps TRBD2 (6 bases). The V end lost 3 bases, the J end lost 5 bases, and 22 bases lay between the germline ends. CDR3 length equals 17 residues. Germline-derived CDR1 and CDR2 are SEHNR and FQNEAQ (reference sequence). CDR3 residues: CASSLAGRLLWVETQYF. The DNA of the CDR3 is TGTGCCAGCAGCTTGGCGGGACGCCTACTCTGGGTCGAGACCCAGTACTTC. Looking up the rest from reference TRBV7-9 and TRBJ2-5 gives the full variable domain: DTGVSQNPRHKITKRGQNVTFRCDPISEHNRLYWYRQTLGQGPEFLTYFQNEAQLEKSRLLSDRFSAERPKGSFSTLEIQRTEQGDSAMYLCASSLAGRLLWVETQYFGPGTRLLVL.

This rearrangement joins TRBV11-2 to TRBJ1-3; no clear D. With 3 bases removed from V and 1 base from J, the gap between germline ends came to 10 bases. Germline V gives CDR1 SGHAT, CDR2 FQNNGV. The CDR3 totals 15 residues. DNA of the CDR3: TGTGCCAGCAGCTTGGCACCAGAGTCTGGAAACACCATATATTTT. This sequence encodes CASSLAPESGNTIYF.

V is TRBV4-1 and J is TRBJ2-1; possibly TRBD1 or TRBD2 for D (5 bases each). Germline-derived CDR1 and CDR2 are MGHRA and YSYEKL. The CDR3 loop spans 12 amino acids. Trimming left V 4 bases short and J 13 bases short, with 14 bases between. The CDR3 loop is CASSPPLGTQFF. CDR3 nucleotides: TGCGCCAGCAGCCCCCCCTTAGGGACCCAGTTCTTC.

The chain employs TRBV25-1 and TRBJ2-1; 7 bases map to TRBD1. Germline CDR1 reads MGHDK; CDR2 reads SYGVNS. The V and J ends lost 3 bases and 9 bases, in that order; junction bases with no gene match: 11. The CDR3 sequence is 15 residues long. The DNA for the CDR3 is TGTGCCAGCAGTGAGACGGACAGGAGATATGGTGAGCAGTTCTTC. Protein sequence: CASSETDRRYGEQFF.

This clone was counted a single time. The CDR3 DNA reads as TGCAGCGTAGGATACAGGGGCCCTGGGGATGAGCAGTTCTTC. It is translated as CSVGYRGPGDEQFF. The J gene is TRBJ2-1, the V gene TRBV29-1, with 7 nucleotides matching TRBD1. V shed 6 bases and J 8 bases; nucleotides not matched to a gene: 13. Germline V CDR1 and CDR2: SQVTM, ANQGSEA. CDR3 length: 14 amino acids.